This entry lists 27 T cell receptor beta chains sequenced from one sample in a study of blood T cell repertoires in COVID-19. Profiled with immunoSEQ multiplex PCR; TCRdb holds only in-frame clones, not every one. The table has some 270,000 clones, roughly 88% seen once; the top ten hold 5% to 6%. Sequenced: peripheral blood. These TCRs come from an elderly woman with COVID-19, enrolled during active disease.

This clone occurred a few times. This chain links TRBV18 with TRBJ1-2, with 9 positions matching TRBD1. Germline V gene lookup returns CDR1 KGHSH and CDR2 LQKENI. J was trimmed by 3 bases and V by 4 bases; bases with no gene match: 3. The CDR3 consists of 14 residues. The CDR3 spells CASSLDRGDYGYTF. The CDR3 DNA reads TGTGCCAGCTCACTTGACAGGGGGGACTATGGCTACACCTTC.

This chain uses TRBV5-1 with TRBJ1-1; TRBD1 is a possible D gene (6 bases). From germline, CDR1 is SGHRS and CDR2 YFSETQ. Trimming took off 4 bases at V and 5 bases at J, with 9 bases between the two ends. The CDR3 is made up of 12 amino acids. CDR3 protein: CASSKGGTEAFF. The CDR3 DNA is TGCGCCAGCAGCAAAGGGGGAACTGAAGCTTTCTTT.

The chain joins TRBV19 to TRBJ2-1; D is uncertain. The CDR3 runs to 12 residues. V was pared by 3 bases and J by 10 bases, with 10 bases between. Germline V lookup: CDR1 LNHDA, CDR2 SQIVND (reference sequence). CDR3 amino acids: CASSIRVGEQFF. CDR3 coding DNA: TGTGCCAGTAGTATCCGGGTCGGCGAGCAGTTCTTC.

The chain combines TRBV6-6 with TRBJ1-3; the D gene is possibly TRBD1 (6 bases). The CDR3 has 14 residues. Per the germline V gene, CDR1 is MNHNY and CDR2 is SVGAGI (reference sequence). V lost 3 bases and J lost 6, with 12 bases in between. DNA for the CDR3: TGTGCCAGCAGTTATGCAGGGGTTGCAAACACCATATATTTT. Translating it yields CASSYAGVANTIYF.

The rearrangement uses TRBV11-2 and TRBJ2-1; 12 nucleotides align to TRBD2. The germline gives CDR1 SGHAT, CDR2 FQNNGV. After removal of 6 bases from V and 10 bases from J, the junction contained 10 bases not matched to a gene. The CDR3 contains 15 residues. The DNA of the CDR3 is TGTGCCAGCAGTTCCCTAGCGGGGGGGTCCGGAGAGCAGTTCTTC. Its translation: CASSSLAGGSGEQFF.

The chain employs TRBV27 and TRBJ1-2; no clear D gene. Trimming took off 1 base at V and 7 bases at J, with 10 bases between the two ends. CDR3 length: 13 residues. Looked up from germline, CDR1 is MNHEY and CDR2 is SMNVEV (reference sequence). The CDR3 DNA sequence: TGTGCCAGCAGTTTATGGGAGGGAGCTGGCTACACCTTC. Protein product: CASSLWEGAGYTF.

As regards this clone: Other DNA sequences of this sample code for an identical CDR3. The chain has TRBV18 and TRBJ1-1, with D possibly matching TRBD1 (5 bases). The germline V gene encodes CDR1 KGHSH and CDR2 LQKENI. Between the trimmed V and J ends, which lost 2 bases and 3 bases, there was a span of 13 bases. This CDR3 has 15 residues. CDR3 bases: TGTGCCAGCTCACCAAATACGGGGGGGGACACTGAAGCTTTCTTT. Amino acid sequence: CASSPNTGGDTEAFF. Based on the CDR3 plus reference TRBV18 and TRBJ1-1, the full variable domain is NAGVMQNPRHLVRRRGQEARLRCSPMKGHSHVYWYRQLPEEGLKFMVYLQKENIIDESGMPKERFSAEFPKEGPSILRIQQVVRGDSAAYFCASSPNTGGDTEAFFGQGTRLTVV.

The chain combines TRBV27 with TRBJ2-1; the match to TRBD2 covers 9 bases. With V trimmed by 0 bases and J by 4 bases, 13 bases remained unmatched. The CDR3 runs 19 residues. CDR1 is MNHEY, CDR2 SMNVEV, per germline (reference sequence). CDR3 amino acids: CASSLSQPPWTSEYNEQFF. CDR3 sequence (DNA): TGTGCCAGCAGTTTATCTCAACCCCCTTGGACTAGCGAGTACAATGAGCAGTTCTTC.

The chain combines TRBV6-5 with TRBJ1-2; TRBD1 might be the D (5 bases). This CDR3 comprises 14 residues. Between the trimmed V and J ends, which lost 7 bases and 0 bases, there was a span of 12 bases. CDR1 MNHEY and CDR2 SVGAGI come from the germline V gene. DNA of the CDR3: TGTGCCAGCACCCCGACAGCCCCTAACTATGGCTACACCTTC. It encodes CASTPTAPNYGYTF.

The rearrangement uses TRBV4-1 and TRBJ2-1, with TRBD2 identical over 7 bases. The length of the CDR3 is 15 residues. Germline-derived CDR1 and CDR2 are MGHRA and YSYEKL. Trimming cost V 1 base and J 10 bases; bases outside gene matches: 10. CDR3 residues: CASSQGGLAVPEQFF. Here the CDR3 DNA reads TGCGCCAGCAGCCAAGGTGGGCTAGCGGTGCCCGAGCAGTTCTTC.

The V call is TRBV3-1 (or the pseudogene TRBV3-2), the J call TRBJ2-2; D not resolved. CDR3 size: 13 residues. V lost 1 base, J lost 6 bases, and 6 bases lay in between. The V gene's germline CDR1 is LGHDT and CDR2 YNNKEL (reference sequence). CDR3 amino acids: CASSQGLAGELFF. In nucleotides, the CDR3 is TGTGCCAGCAGCCAAGGGCTGGCCGGGGAGCTGTTTTTT.

V usage is TRBV28 and J usage is TRBJ1-1; the D is unclear. Germline V gene lookup returns CDR1 MDHEN and CDR2 SYDVKM. V was cut by 5 bases and J by 5 bases, with 9 bases left in between. The CDR3 is made up of 12 amino acids. CDR3 region: CASSPIHTEAFF. Written as DNA, the CDR3 is TGTGCCAGCAGTCCCATTCATACTGAAGCTTTCTTT.

The chain has TRBV3-1 (or the pseudogene TRBV3-2) and TRBJ2-3, with 9 bases matching TRBD1. V was pared by 4 bases and J by 8 bases, with 16 bases of the junction left unmatched. The CDR3 totals 17 residues. Germline V CDR1 and CDR2: LGHDT, YNNKEL (reference sequence). The CDR3 loop is CASSLYGTGRTGTTQYF. In nucleotides, the CDR3 is TGTGCCAGCAGCCTGTATGGGACAGGGAGAACGGGTACTACGCAGTATTTT.

The CDR3 here is CASSPLFSGNTIYF. The CDR3 nucleotides are TGTGCCAGCAGTCCACTCTTCTCTGGAAACACCATATATTTT. This chain links TRBV6-5 with TRBJ1-3; D is unclear. The CDR3 is 14 residues long. Trimming shortened V by 5 bases and J by 0 bases, and 8 bases separated the two germline ends. The germline CDR1 and CDR2 sequences are MNHEY and SVGAGI.

This chain connects TRBV5-4 to TRBJ2-7; 8 positions match TRBD1. V dropped 3 bases and J dropped 3; count of bases not matched to a gene: 5. The germline V gene encodes CDR1 SGHNT and CDR2 YYREEE (reference sequence). The CDR3 runs 14 residues. CDR3 region: CASSYGQGDYEQYF. CDR3 DNA: TGTGCCAGCAGCTACGGACAGGGAGACTACGAGCAGTACTTC.

The chain combines TRBV3-1 (or the pseudogene TRBV3-2) with TRBJ1-1; D not resolved. There are 12 residues in the CDR3. CDR1 is LGHDT and CDR2 is YNNKEL in the germline V gene (reference sequence). The V end was cut by 1 base, the J end by 4 bases, with 4 bases between. CDR3 DNA sequence: TGTGCCAGCAGCCAAGCTTCCACTGAAGCTTTCTTT. This translates into CASSQASTEAFF.

This clone was observed a single time. The chain uses TRBV4-2 and TRBJ1-5, with 8 bases matching TRBD1. CDR3 length equals 15 residues. Germline V gives CDR1 LGHNA, CDR2 YNFKEQ. Trimming cost V 5 bases and J 2 bases; bases outside gene matches: 5. The CDR3 here is CASSSGGQGNQPQHF. The DNA of the CDR3 is TGTGCCAGCAGCTCCGGGGGACAGGGCAATCAGCCCCAGCATTTT.

A few counts support this clone. The chain joins TRBV4-3 to TRBJ2-7; TRBD1 agrees at 8 bases. The V gene's germline CDR1 is LGHNA and CDR2 YSLEER. The CDR3 is made up of 16 amino acids. After removal of 5 bases from V and 2 bases from J, the junction contained 11 bases not matched to a gene. The CDR3 bases are TGCGCCAGCAGCGGCCGAGGGGCAGGGGGCACCTACGAGCAGTACTTC. Its protein is CASSGRGAGGTYEQYF.

CDR3 sequence: CASRRTGFEKLFF. DNA of the CDR3: TGTGCCAGCAGACGGACAGGGTTTGAAAAACTGTTTTTT. V is TRBV6-5 and J is TRBJ1-4; TRBD1 matches at 8 bases. The V segment lost 6 bases and the J segment 7 bases; nucleotides outside the gene matches: 4. Germline CDR1 is MNHEY and CDR2 is SVGAGI. The CDR3 runs to 13 residues.

This chain uses TRBV6-2 or TRBV6-3 with TRBJ1-5; D is undetermined. The V end lost 5 bases, the J end lost 0 bases, and 14 bases lay between the germline ends. CDR3 length equals 16 residues. Germline V gene lookup returns CDR1 MNHEY and CDR2 SVGEGT. The CDR3 coding sequence is TGTGCCAGCAGTACCCACGCGGTAGGTAGCAATCAGCCCCAGCATTTT. Translation gives CASSTHAVGSNQPQHF.

The chain has TRBV5-4 and TRBJ2-5, with D possibly TRBD1 on 6 matching bases. The ends were cut back, 0 bases at V and 5 bases at J, with 14 bases in the middle. This CDR3 region has 15 residues. Germline loops: CDR1 SGHNT, CDR2 YYREEE (reference sequence). The CDR3 region has the DNA TGTGCCAGCAGCTTGGGTCAGGGGCCATCGGAGACCCAGTACTTC. Encoded protein: CASSLGQGPSETQYF.

This chain joins TRBV7-3 and TRBJ1-3; 11 nucleotides align to TRBD1. Germline CDR1 is SGHTA and CDR2 is FQGTGA. CDR3 length equals 20 residues. The V gene end was trimmed by 0 bases and the J gene end by 3 bases; junction bases not matched to a gene: 13. CDR3 nucleotides: TGTGCCAGCAGCTTAACAGCGAGGACAGGGGGCGCGGATAGTGGAAACACCATATATTTT. Protein sequence: CASSLTARTGGADSGNTIYF.

This rearrangement joins TRBV30 to TRBJ1-5, with D tentatively TRBD1 (5 bases). Germline V gene data show CDR1 as GTSNPN and CDR2 as SVGIG (reference sequence). The CDR3 runs to 14 residues. V was clipped by 3 bases and J by 4 bases, with 13 bases between them. The CDR3 coding sequence is TGTGCCTGGAGCTCAGGCCAGGGAAATCAGCCCCAGCATTTT. This translates into CAWSSGQGNQPQHF.

The V call is TRBV7-2, the J call TRBJ2-3; D not resolved. The V end lost 5 bases, the J end lost 6 bases, and 9 bases lay between the germline ends. Germline assignment: CDR1 SGHTA and CDR2 FQGNSA. CDR3 size: 12 residues. The CDR3 loop reads CASSGPSDTQYF. CDR3 in DNA: TGTGCCAGCAGCGGGCCCTCTGATACGCAGTATTTT.

This clone was recorded a few times. The chain is built from TRBV28 and TRBJ1-1; no clear D. Germline V gene lookup returns CDR1 MDHEN and CDR2 SYDVKM. V dropped 5 bases and J dropped 1 base, with 14 bases sitting between them. The CDR3 runs to 15 residues. The CDR3 nucleotides read TGTGCCAGCAGTGTCCTCACAGATTGGAACACTGAAGCTTTCTTT. It yields the protein CASSVLTDWNTEAFF.

The V call is TRBV7-9, the J call TRBJ1-1; a weak D match, TRBD1 (6 bases). Germline V gene sequence: CDR1 SEHNR, CDR2 FQNEAQ (reference sequence). The V gene lost 3 bases and the J gene lost 7 bases, with 15 bases spanning the gap. This CDR3 has 14 amino acids. CDR3 loop: CASSLVTGSGEAFF. DNA for the CDR3: TGTGCCAGCAGCTTGGTTACAGGGTCCGGTGAAGCTTTCTTT. The full variable domain, completed using reference TRBV7-9 and TRBJ1-1, is DTGVSQNPRHKITKRGQNVTFRCDPISEHNRLYWYRQTLGQGPEFLTYFQNEAQLEKSRLLSDRFSAERPKGSFSTLEIQRTEQGDSAMYLCASSLVTGSGEAFFGQGTRLTVV.

The genes are TRBV5-6 and TRBJ2-5, with a possible D match to TRBD1 (6 bases). Germline V gene lookup returns CDR1 SGHDT and CDR2 YYEEEE. The CDR3 is made up of 14 amino acids. The germline V and J ends were trimmed by 6 bases and 5 bases, with 17 bases remaining between them. The CDR3 DNA reads as TGTGCCAGCAACCTGTCAGGGGATTTGGAGACCCAGTACTTC. Protein product: CASNLSGDLETQYF.